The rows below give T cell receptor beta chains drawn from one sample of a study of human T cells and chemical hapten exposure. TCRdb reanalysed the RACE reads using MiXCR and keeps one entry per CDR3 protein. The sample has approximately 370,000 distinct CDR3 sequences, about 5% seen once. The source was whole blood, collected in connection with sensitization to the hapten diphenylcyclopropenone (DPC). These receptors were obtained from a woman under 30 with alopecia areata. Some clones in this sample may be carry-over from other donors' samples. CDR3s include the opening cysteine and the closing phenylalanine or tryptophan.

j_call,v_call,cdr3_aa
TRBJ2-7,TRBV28,CASRSRTATPYEQYF
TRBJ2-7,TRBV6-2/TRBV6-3,CASRSTGTGKGYEQYF
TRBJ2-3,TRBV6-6,CASSYSGGRRDTQYF
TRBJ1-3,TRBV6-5,CASSYGPSGNTIYF
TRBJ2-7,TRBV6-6,CASSKQYSWEQYF
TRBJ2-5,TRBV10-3,CATRADQETQYF
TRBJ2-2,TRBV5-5,CASSLLADDTGELFF
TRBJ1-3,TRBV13,CASSLGMTGGRNTIYF
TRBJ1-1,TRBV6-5,CASSYGTGHGTEAFF
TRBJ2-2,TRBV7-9,CASSSLSGGTGELFF
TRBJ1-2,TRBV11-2,CASSLDRAWLRDYGYTF
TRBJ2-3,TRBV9,CASSISGAPDTQYF
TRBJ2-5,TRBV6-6,CASSYHLWGETQYF
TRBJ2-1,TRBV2,CASSQQGGSYNEQFF
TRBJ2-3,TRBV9,CASSVEGPVTDTQYF
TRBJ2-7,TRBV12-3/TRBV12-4,CASSRGRYEQYF
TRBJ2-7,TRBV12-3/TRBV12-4,CASSLGTSGFYEQYF
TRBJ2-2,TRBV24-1,CAATGGAPNTGELFF
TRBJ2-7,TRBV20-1,CSTRTDRDYEQYF
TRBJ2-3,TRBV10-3,CAIGGTGAVVDTQYF
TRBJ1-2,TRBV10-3,CAIRGGQGDRWDGYTF
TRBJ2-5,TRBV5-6,CASSLLRGVVETQYF
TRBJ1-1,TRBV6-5,CASSYSLQGITEAFF
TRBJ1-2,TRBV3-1,CASSQSRDGYTF
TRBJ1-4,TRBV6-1,CAILGGADEKLFF
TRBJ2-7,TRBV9,CASSVSRFGNEQYF
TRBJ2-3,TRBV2,CASSEALLRLTDTQYF
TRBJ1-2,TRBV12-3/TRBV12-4,CASSPRDGGAYGYTF
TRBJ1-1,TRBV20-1,CSAPGGGTEAFF
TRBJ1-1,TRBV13,CASSSGPGVNTEAFF
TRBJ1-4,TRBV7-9,CASSWDGSPEKLFF
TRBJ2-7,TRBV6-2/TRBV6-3,CASSRRMGTVYYEQYF
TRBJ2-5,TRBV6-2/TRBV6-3,CASSYAPGGQETQYF
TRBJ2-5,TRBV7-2,CASSLAAQGGVTQYF
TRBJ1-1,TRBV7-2,CASSLRFGTQRYEAFF
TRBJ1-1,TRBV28,CASSFIGGTGVTEAFF
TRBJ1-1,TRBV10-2,CASGLQGNTEAFF
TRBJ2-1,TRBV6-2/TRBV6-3,CASSYGGLAGSYNEQFF
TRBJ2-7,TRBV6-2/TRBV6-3,CASNAKGEQYF
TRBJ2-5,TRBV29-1,CSVLTGAETQYF